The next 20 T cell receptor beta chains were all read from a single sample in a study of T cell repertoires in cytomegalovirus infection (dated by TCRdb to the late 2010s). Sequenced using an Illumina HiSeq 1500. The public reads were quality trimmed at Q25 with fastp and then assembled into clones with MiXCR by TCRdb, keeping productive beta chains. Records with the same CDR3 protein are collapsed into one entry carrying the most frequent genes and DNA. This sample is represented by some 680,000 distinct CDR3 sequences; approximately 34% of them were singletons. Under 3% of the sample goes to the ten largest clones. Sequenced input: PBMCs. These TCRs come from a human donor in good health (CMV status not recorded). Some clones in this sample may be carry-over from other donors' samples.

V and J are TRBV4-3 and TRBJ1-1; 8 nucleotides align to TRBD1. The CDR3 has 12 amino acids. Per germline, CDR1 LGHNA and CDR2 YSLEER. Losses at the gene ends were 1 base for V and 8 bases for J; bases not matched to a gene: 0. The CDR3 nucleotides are TGCGCCAGCAGCCAAGGGACAGGGGAAGCTTTCTTT. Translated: CASSQGTGEAFF.

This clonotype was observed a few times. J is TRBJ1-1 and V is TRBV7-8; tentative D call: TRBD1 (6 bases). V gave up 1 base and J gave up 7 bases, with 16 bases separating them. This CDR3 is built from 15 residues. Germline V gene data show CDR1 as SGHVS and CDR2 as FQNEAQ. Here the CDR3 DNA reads TGTGCCAGCAGCTTAGAGGGGACACGAAGACATGAAGCTTTCTTT. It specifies CASSLEGTRRHEAFF.

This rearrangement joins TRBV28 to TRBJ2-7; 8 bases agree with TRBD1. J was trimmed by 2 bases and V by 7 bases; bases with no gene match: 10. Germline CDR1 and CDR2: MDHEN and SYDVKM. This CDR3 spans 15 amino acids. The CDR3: CASNLGGTGAYEQYF. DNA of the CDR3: TGTGCCAGCAATCTCGGAGGGACAGGAGCCTACGAGCAGTACTTC.

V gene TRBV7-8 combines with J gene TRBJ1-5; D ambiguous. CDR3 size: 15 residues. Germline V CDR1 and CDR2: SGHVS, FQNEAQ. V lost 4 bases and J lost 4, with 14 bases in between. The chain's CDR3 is CASSSSTLHNQPQHF. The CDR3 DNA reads TGTGCCAGCAGCTCCTCTACTCTTCATAATCAGCCCCAGCATTTT. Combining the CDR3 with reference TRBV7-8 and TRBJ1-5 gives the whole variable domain GAGVSQSPRYKVAKRGQDVALRCDPISGHVSLFWYQQALGQGPEFLTYFQNEAQLDKSGLPSDRFFAERPEGSVSTLKIQRTQQEDSAVYLCASSSSTLHNQPQHFGDGTRLSIL.

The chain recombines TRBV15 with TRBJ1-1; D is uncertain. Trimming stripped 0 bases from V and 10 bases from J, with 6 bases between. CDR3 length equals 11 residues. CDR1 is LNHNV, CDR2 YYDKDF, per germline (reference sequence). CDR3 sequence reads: CATSRDSAAFF. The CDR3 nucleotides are TGTGCCACCAGCAGAGATTCAGCAGCTTTCTTT.

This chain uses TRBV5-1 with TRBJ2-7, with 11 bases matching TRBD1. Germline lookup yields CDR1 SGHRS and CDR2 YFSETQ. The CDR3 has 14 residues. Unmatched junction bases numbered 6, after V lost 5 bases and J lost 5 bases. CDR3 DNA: TGCGCCAGCAGGCCCGGACAGGGGGCTGACGAGCAGTACTTC. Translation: CASRPGQGADEQYF.

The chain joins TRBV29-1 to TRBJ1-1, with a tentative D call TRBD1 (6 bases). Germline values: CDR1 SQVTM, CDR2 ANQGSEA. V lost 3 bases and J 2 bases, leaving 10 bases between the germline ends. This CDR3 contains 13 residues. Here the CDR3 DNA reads TGCAGCGTTGATGACAGGAGAAACACTGAAGCTTTCTTT. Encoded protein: CSVDDRRNTEAFF. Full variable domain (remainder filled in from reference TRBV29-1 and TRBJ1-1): SAVISQKPSRDICQRGTSLTIQCQVDSQVTMMFWYRQQPGQSLTLIATANQGSEATYESGFVIDKFPISRPNLTFSTLTVSNMSPEDSSIYLCSVDDRRNTEAFFGQGTRLTVV.

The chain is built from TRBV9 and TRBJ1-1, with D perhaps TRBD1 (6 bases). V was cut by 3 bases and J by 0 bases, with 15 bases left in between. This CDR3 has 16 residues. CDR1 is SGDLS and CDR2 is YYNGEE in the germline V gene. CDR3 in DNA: TGTGCCAGCAGCGAGGGGGTAGGGAGACTGAACACTGAAGCTTTCTTT. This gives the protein CASSEGVGRLNTEAFF.

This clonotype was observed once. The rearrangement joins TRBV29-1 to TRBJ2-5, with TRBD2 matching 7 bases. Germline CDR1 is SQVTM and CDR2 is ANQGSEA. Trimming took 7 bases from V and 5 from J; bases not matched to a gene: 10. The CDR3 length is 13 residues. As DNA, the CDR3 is TGCAGCGGCGAGCGCGGGAGAGGGGAGACCCAGTACTTC. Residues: CSGERGRGETQYF. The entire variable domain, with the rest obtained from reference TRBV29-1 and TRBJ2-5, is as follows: SAVISQKPSRDICQRGTSLTIQCQVDSQVTMMFWYRQQPGQSLTLIATANQGSEATYESGFVIDKFPISRPNLTFSTLTVSNMSPEDSSIYLCSGERGRGETQYFGPGTRLLVL.

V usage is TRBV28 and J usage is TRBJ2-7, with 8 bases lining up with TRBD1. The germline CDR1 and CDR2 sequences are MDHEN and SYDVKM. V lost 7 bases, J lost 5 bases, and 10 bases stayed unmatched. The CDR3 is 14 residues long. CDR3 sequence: CASTYRDRIHEQYF. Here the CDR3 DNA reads TGTGCCAGCACATACCGGGACAGGATCCACGAGCAGTACTTC.

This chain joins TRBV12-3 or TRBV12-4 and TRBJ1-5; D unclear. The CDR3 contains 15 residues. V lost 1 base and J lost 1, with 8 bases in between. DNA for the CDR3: TGTGCCAGCAGTTTAGTTCTAGGGAGCAATCAGCCCCAGCATTTT. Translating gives CASSLVLGSNQPQHF.

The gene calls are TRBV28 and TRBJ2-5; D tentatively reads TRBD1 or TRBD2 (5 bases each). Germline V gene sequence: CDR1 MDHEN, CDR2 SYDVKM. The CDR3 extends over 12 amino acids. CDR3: CGGTIYQETQYF. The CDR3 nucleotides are TGTGGGGGGACCATATACCAAGAGACCCAGTACTTC.

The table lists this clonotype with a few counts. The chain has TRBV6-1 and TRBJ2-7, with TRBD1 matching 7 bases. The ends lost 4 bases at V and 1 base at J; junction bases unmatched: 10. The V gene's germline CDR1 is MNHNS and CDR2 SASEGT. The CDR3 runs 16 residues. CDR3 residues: CASSAQTGAGSYEQYF. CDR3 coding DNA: TGTGCCAGCAGTGCCCAAACAGGGGCTGGTTCCTACGAGCAGTACTTC.

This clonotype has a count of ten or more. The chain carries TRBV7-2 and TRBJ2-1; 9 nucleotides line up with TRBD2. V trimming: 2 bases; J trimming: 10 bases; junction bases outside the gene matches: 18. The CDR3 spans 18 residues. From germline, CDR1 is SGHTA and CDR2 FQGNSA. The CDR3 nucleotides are TGTGCCAGCAGCTTACTGGGTCTGCTGGCGGGAGGGCCTGGGGAGCAGTTCTTC. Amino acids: CASSLLGLLAGGPGEQFF.

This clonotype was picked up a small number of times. The CDR3 coding sequence is TGTGCCAGCAGAACCAGCGGGGCAGCCAAAAACATTCAGTACTTC. Translating it yields CASRTSGAAKNIQYF. The chain joins TRBV6-1 to TRBJ2-4; 7 bases are a match to TRBD2. Germline trimming cut 6 bases from V and 0 bases from J; bases unmatched to any gene: 5. The CDR3 has 15 amino acids. CDR1 MNHNS and CDR2 SASEGT come from the germline V gene.

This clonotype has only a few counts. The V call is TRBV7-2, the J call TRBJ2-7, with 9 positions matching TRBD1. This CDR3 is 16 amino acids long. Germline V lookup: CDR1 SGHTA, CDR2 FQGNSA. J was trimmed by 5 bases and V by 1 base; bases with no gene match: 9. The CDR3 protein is CASSLVGTGLNNEQYF. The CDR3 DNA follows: TGTGCCAGCAGCTTAGTTGGGACAGGGCTGAACAACGAGCAGTACTTC.

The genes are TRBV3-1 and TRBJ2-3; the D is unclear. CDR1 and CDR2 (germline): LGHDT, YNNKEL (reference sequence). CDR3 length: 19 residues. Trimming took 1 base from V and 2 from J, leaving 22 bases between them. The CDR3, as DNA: TGTGCCAGCAGCCAAGTGGGTGTTTCAGGTCAGGCAGTCACAGATACGCAGTATTTT. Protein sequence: CASSQVGVSGQAVTDTQYF.

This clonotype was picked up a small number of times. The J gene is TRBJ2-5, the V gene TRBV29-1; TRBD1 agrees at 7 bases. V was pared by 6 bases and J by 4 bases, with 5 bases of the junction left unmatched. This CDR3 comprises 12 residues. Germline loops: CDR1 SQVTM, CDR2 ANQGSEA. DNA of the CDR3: TGCAGCGTCCGACAGGGATCAGAGACCCAGTACTTC. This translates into CSVRQGSETQYF.

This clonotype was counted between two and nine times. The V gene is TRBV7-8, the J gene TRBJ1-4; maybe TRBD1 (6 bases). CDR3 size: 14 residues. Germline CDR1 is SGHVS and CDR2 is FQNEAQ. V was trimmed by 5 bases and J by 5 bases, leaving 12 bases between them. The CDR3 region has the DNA TGTGCCAGCAGCCCAAGGGGGGCGAATGAAAAACTGTTTTTT. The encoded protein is CASSPRGANEKLFF.

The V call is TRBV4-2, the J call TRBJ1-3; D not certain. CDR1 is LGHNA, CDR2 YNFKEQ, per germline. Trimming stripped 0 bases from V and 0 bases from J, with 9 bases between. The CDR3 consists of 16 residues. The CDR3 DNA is TGTGCCAGCAGCCAAGAGAGGAGGGTCTCTGGAAACACCATATATTTT. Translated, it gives CASSQERRVSGNTIYF.